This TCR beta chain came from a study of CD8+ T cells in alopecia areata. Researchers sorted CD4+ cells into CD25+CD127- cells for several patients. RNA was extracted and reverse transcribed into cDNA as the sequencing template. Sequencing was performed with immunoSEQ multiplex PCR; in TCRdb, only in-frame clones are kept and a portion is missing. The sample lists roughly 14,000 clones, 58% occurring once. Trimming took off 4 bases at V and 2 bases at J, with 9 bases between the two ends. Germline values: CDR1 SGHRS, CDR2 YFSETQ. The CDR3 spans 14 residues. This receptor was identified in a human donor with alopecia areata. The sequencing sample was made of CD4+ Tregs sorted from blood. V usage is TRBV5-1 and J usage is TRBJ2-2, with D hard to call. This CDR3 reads CASSRLGNTGELFF. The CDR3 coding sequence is TGCGCCAGCAGCCGACTGGGTAACACCGGGGAGCTGTTTTTT.